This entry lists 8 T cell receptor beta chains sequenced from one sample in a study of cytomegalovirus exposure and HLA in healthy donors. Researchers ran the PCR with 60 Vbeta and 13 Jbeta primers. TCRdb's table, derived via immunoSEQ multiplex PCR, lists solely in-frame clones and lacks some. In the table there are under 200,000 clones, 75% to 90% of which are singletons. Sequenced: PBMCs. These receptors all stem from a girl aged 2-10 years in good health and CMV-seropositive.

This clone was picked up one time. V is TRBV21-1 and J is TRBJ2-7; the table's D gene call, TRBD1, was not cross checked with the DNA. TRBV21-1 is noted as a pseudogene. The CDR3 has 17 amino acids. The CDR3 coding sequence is TGTGCCAGCAGCAACGGGACACCCCTCGTATCAGGAAAAGAGCAGTACTTC. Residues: CASSNGTPLVSGKEQYF.

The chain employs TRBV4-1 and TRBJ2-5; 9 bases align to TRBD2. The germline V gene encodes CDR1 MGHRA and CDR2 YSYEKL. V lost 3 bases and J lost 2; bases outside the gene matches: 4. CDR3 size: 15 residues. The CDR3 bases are TGCGCCAGCAGCCATAAAGCGGGGGGACAAGAGACCCAGTACTTC. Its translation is CASSHKAGGQETQYF.

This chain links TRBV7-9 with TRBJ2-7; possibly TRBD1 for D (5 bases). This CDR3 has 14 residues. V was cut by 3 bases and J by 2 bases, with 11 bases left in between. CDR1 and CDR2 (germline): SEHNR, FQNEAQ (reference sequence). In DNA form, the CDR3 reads TGTGCCAGCAGCTTGAGCCAGGGAACCTACGAGCAGTACTTC. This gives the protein CASSLSQGTYEQYF. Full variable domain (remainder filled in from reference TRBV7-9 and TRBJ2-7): DTGVSQNPRHKITKRGQNVTFRCDPISEHNRLYWYRQTLGQGPEFLTYFQNEAQLEKSRLLSDRFSAERPKGSFSTLEIQRTEQGDSAMYLCASSLSQGTYEQYFGPGTRLTVT.

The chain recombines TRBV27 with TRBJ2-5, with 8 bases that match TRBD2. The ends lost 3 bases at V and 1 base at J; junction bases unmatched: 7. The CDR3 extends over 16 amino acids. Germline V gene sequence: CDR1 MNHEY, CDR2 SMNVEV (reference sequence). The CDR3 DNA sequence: TGTGCCAGCAGTTTCGTGGCGGGAGGCCTCCAAGAGACCCAGTACTTC. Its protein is CASSFVAGGLQETQYF.

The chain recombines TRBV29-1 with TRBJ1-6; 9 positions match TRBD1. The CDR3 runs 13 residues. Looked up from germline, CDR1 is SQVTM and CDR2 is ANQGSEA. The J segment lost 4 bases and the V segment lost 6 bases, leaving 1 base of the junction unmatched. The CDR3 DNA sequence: TGCAGCGTCGGACAGGGGTATAATTCACCCCTCCACTTT. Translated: CSVGQGYNSPLHF.

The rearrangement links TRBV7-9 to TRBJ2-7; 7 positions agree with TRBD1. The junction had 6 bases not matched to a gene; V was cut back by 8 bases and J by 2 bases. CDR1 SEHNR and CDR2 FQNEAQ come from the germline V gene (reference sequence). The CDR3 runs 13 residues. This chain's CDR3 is CASGVQGTYEQYF. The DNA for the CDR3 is TGTGCCAGCGGCGTACAGGGGACCTACGAGCAGTACTTC. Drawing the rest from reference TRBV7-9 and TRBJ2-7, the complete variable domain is DTGVSQNPRHKITKRGQNVTFRCDPISEHNRLYWYRQTLGQGPEFLTYFQNEAQLEKSRLLSDRFSAERPKGSFSTLEIQRTEQGDSAMYLCASGVQGTYEQYFGPGTRLTVT.

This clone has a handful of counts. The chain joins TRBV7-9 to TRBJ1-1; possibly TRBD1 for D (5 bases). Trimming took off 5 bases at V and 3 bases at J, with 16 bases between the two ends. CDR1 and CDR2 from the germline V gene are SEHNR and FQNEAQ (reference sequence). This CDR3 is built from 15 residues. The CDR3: CASSIPGLVHTEAFF. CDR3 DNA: TGTGCCAGCAGCATCCCGGGACTGGTTCACACTGAAGCTTTCTTT.

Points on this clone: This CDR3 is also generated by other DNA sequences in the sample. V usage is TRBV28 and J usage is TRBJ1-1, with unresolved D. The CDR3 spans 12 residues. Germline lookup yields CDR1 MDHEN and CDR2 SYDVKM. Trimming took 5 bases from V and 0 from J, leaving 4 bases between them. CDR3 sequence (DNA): TGTGCCAGCAGTCGGGTGAACACTGAAGCTTTCTTT. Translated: CASSRVNTEAFF.